The 20 T cell receptor beta chains below come from one sample, sequenced in a study of T cell repertoires in cytomegalovirus infection. One entry per CDR3 protein results from TCRdb running MiXCR on the reads. The table records 500,000 or so distinct CDR3 sequences, about 17% of them present only once. The sequenced sample consisted of CD8+ T cells from PBMCs. The source of these receptors is a human donor in good health (CMV status not recorded). Some clones in this sample may be carry-over from other donors' samples.

This clonotype was counted at least ten times. The chain employs TRBV7-6 and TRBJ2-7; 9 bases agree with TRBD1. The V gene end was trimmed by 5 bases and the J gene end by 6 bases; junction bases not matched to a gene: 8. There are 14 residues in the CDR3. From germline, CDR1 is SGHVS and CDR2 FNYEAQ. As DNA, the CDR3 is TGTGCCAGCAGCCAGTTGACAGGGGGTGTCGAGCAGTACTTC. It encodes CASSQLTGGVEQYF.

In its sample, this clonotype was seen many times. The rearrangement joins TRBV6-1 to TRBJ1-1, with D hard to call. Germline V CDR1 and CDR2: MNHNS, SASEGT. V lost 4 bases and J 3 bases, leaving 15 bases between the germline ends. This CDR3 has 15 residues. CDR3 sequence (DNA): TGTGCCAGCAGTGGGGGTCGACATTCACACACTGAAGCTTTCTTT. It codes for CASSGGRHSHTEAFF.

The rearrangement uses TRBV5-4 and TRBJ2-7; 14 positions match TRBD2. Germline assignment: CDR1 SGHNT and CDR2 YYREEE (reference sequence). The CDR3 has 16 amino acids. V lost 4 bases to trimming and J lost 7 bases; unmatched junction nucleotides: 10. In nucleotides, the CDR3 is TGTGCCAGCAGCGCCGGGACTAGCGGGAGAGATAGGGAGCAGTACTTC. Amino acids: CASSAGTSGRDREQYF.

This clonotype was recorded many times. The CDR3 DNA reads TGTGCCACCAGCAGTTCGCAAGGACTGAAGCCGTTAGGTTCACCCCTCCACTTT. It encodes CATSSSQGLKPLGSPLHF. This chain joins TRBV15 and TRBJ1-6; D is unresolved. The V end lost 3 bases, the J end lost 9 bases, and 24 bases lay between the germline ends. Germline V gene sequence: CDR1 LNHNV, CDR2 YYDKDF (reference sequence). CDR3 length equals 18 residues. The full variable domain, its missing parts supplied by reference TRBV15 and TRBJ1-6, is DAMVIQNPRYQVTQFGKPVTLSCSQTLNHNVMYWYQQKSSQAPKLLFHYYDKDFNNEADTPDNFQSRRPNTSFCFLDIRSPGLGDTAMYLCATSSSQGLKPLGSPLHFGNGTRLTVT.

V usage is TRBV27 and J usage is TRBJ2-6; TRBD1 matches at 7 bases. In germline, CDR1 is MNHEY, CDR2 SMNVEV (reference sequence). This CDR3 has 18 residues. V gave up 7 bases and J gave up 1 base; unmatched junction bases: 13. The CDR3 loop is CASKRNRGSSSGANVLTF. CDR3 sequence (DNA): TGTGCCAGCAAGAGGAACAGGGGATCATCTTCTGGGGCCAACGTCCTGACTTTC.

The chain combines TRBV15 with TRBJ1-3, with 7 bases aligning to TRBD1. This CDR3 contains 15 residues. With V trimmed by 9 bases and J by 1 base, 9 bases remained unmatched. Germline CDR1 and CDR2: LNHNV and YYDKDF (reference sequence). The CDR3 DNA sequence: TGTGCCACAAACTCACAACAGGGGTCTGGAAACACCATATATTTT. Its protein product is CATNSQQGSGNTIYF.

This clonotype was counted at least ten times. The genes are TRBV11-2 and TRBJ2-7, with TRBD1 matching over 7 bases. V dropped 5 bases and J dropped 2; count of bases not matched to a gene: 9. CDR1 is SGHAT and CDR2 is FQNNGV in the germline V gene. The CDR3 sequence is 15 residues long. CDR3 DNA sequence: TGTGCCAGCAGCCACCTCCTCGACAGGGCCTACGAGCAGTACTTC. It encodes CASSHLLDRAYEQYF.

Comments on this clonotype: Germline is not matched at one junction end, which may reflect a read error. The CDR3 DNA reads as TGTGCCAGCAGCGAAGACAGGGGCGGCAATCAGCCCCAGCATTTT. It encodes CASSEDRGGNQPQHF. The chain employs TRBV2 and TRBJ1-5; the match to TRBD1 covers 8 bases. The CDR3 runs 15 residues. Germline-derived CDR1 and CDR2 are SNHLY and FYNNEI.

CDR3 in amino acids: CASSISQGSEQYF. The DNA of the CDR3 is TGTGCCAGTAGTATTTCCCAGGGCTCCGAGCAGTACTTC. The rearrangement joins TRBV19 to TRBJ2-7; D might be TRBD1 (5 bases). The CDR3 is 13 amino acids. The germline gives CDR1 LNHDA, CDR2 SQIVND (reference sequence). V shed 3 bases and J shed 6 bases, with 12 bases lying between them.

The V gene is TRBV6-4, the J gene TRBJ2-1; TRBD2 aligns across 9 bases. Germline V gene sequence: CDR1 MRHNA, CDR2 SNTAGT. The CDR3 has 17 residues. Germline trimming cut 3 bases from V and 7 bases from J; bases unmatched to any gene: 13. The CDR3 DNA follows: TGTGCCAGCAGTGAGAGGGGGAGCGGGGGGCCAGGGAATGAGCAGTTCTTC. This gives the protein CASSERGSGGPGNEQFF.

In its sample, this clonotype was seen a few times. J is TRBJ2-1 and V is TRBV29-1; D perhaps matches TRBD1 (5 bases). Trimming removed 5 bases from V and 0 bases from J, with 8 bases in between. The germline gives CDR1 SQVTM, CDR2 ANQGSEA. CDR3 length equals 13 residues. The DNA for the CDR3 is TGCAGCGTTCAGGGTAGCTCCTACAATGAGCAGTTCTTC. It codes for CSVQGSSYNEQFF.

The V and J genes are TRBV9 and TRBJ2-1; the D gene is possibly TRBD1 (5 bases). The CDR3 length is 15 residues. V lost 0 bases and J 5 bases, leaving 12 bases between the germline ends. The germline CDR1 and CDR2 sequences are SGDLS and YYNGEE. CDR3 nucleotide sequence: TGTGCCAGCAGCGTAGCTAGGGGTGTGGACAATGAGCAGTTCTTC. This translates into CASSVARGVDNEQFF.

This chain joins TRBV6-6 and TRBJ2-3; 9 bases are shared with TRBD2. The CDR3 sequence is 15 residues long. Germline V lookup: CDR1 MNHNY, CDR2 SVGAGI (reference sequence). The V and J ends lost 6 bases and 5 bases, in that order; junction bases with no gene match: 9. Here the CDR3 DNA reads TGTGCCAGCAGAAAAGGGCTAGCGGGGAGAGATACGCAGTATTTT. Amino acid sequence: CASRKGLAGRDTQYF.

For this clonotype: Being one base from a much bigger clone, this may be a read error. This chain uses TRBV7-9 with TRBJ1-1; unclear D gene. Trimming cost V 4 bases and J 10 bases, with 19 bases left between them. CDR3 size: 14 residues. Germline loops: CDR1 SEHNR, CDR2 FQNEAQ (reference sequence). In DNA, the CDR3 is TGTGCCAGCAGCTCCCAGAGTGGAGGGATTGTAGCTTTCTTT. Its protein product is CASSSQSGGIVAFF. The variable domain in full, with the rest retrieved from reference TRBV7-9 and TRBJ1-1, is DTGVSQNPRHKITKRGQNVTFRCDPISEHNRLYWYRQTLGQGPEFLTYFQNEAQLEKSRLLSDRFSAERPKGSFSTLEIQRTEQGDSAMYLCASSSQSGGIVAFFGQGTRLTVV.

This clonotype was recorded at least ten times. Here the CDR3 reads CASSYSADYNEQFF. The CDR3 DNA is TGTGCCAGCAGTTACTCGGCGGACTACAATGAGCAGTTCTTC. The chain carries TRBV6-5 and TRBJ2-1; the D is unclear. CDR1 is MNHEY, CDR2 SVGAGI, per germline. V was trimmed by 0 bases and J by 3 bases, leaving 6 bases between them. The CDR3 is made up of 14 amino acids.

DNA for the CDR3: TGCGCCAGCAGCTTGCGGCGGCTGAACACTGAAGCTTTCTTT. The encoded protein is CASSLRRLNTEAFF. The V call is TRBV5-1, the J call TRBJ1-1; D unclear. V was trimmed by 1 base and J by 0 bases, leaving 7 bases between them. The CDR3 is 14 amino acids. Germline V gene data show CDR1 as SGHRS and CDR2 as YFSETQ.

This clonotype came up a few times. CDR3 sequence reads: CASRRGGATDTQYF. The CDR3 DNA is TGTGCCAGCAGGCGCGGGGGGGCCACAGATACGCAGTATTTT. The rearrangement uses TRBV5-4 and TRBJ2-3, with 9 bases aligning to TRBD2. The CDR3 runs 14 residues. Germline values: CDR1 SGHNT, CDR2 YYREEE (reference sequence). The V gene end was trimmed by 5 bases and the J gene end by 2 bases; junction bases not matched to a gene: 3.

As for this clonotype: Germline and junction disagree at one end, which may indicate a read error. V is TRBV19 and J is TRBJ1-5; D remains unclear. The CDR3 loop spans 14 amino acids. The germline V gene has CDR1 LNHDA and CDR2 SQIVND (reference sequence). The CDR3 DNA sequence: TGTGCCAGTAGTCAGGCCCCCAGCAATCAGCCCCAGAATTTT. This encodes CASSQAPSNQPQNF.

This clonotype was recorded at least ten times. J is TRBJ2-7 and V is TRBV27; possibly TRBD1 for D (5 bases). V dropped 0 bases and J dropped 2 bases, with 14 bases sitting between them. The germline CDR1 and CDR2 sequences are MNHEY and SMNVEV (reference sequence). This CDR3 contains 16 residues. The CDR3 DNA reads as TGTGCCAGCAGTTTATCCACCCCGGCAGGGACCTACGAGCAGTACTTC. This translates into CASSLSTPAGTYEQYF.

This clonotype was picked up many times. The genes are TRBV11-1 and TRBJ2-2; TRBD1 might be the D (5 bases). The CDR3 covers 17 residues. Between the trimmed V and J ends, which lost 7 bases and 1 base, there was a span of 19 bases. Germline CDR1 and CDR2: SGHAT and FQDESV (reference sequence). The CDR3 DNA sequence: TGTGCCAGCACATCGTTACAGGACGACGGGAACACCGGGGAGCTGTTTTTT. Protein product: CASTSLQDDGNTGELFF.